This T cell receptor (beta chain) was sequenced during a study of post-analysis software for immune sequencing data (dated by TCRdb to the mid-2010s). As for the study more broadly: Disease courses on record covered relapsing-remitting, secondary progressive and progressive-relapsing multiple sclerosis, though some patients had no subtype annotation. The patient repertoires were set against about 12 previously published healthy control repertoires from donors whose ages ranged from roughly 6 to 26 years. A subset of samples was prepared in parallel using single-end sample barcoding, then pooled and co-amplified after Illumina adapter ligation.

The germline ends are 15 bases apart after V is trimmed by 0 bases and J by 1 base. The CDR3 spans 16 residues, from the cysteine through the phenylalanine. Only CDR3 DNA remains: 48 bases, in frame from the first base. Taken from the germline V gene (reference sequence), the CDR1 and CDR2 loops are DFQATT and SNEGSKA. As to this clonotype: Its specific antigen is unknown. No much larger clone exists at a distance of one base, and base qualities are not known.

Libraries were constructed by PCR. Data came from an Illumina HiSeq 2500. To reduce PCR and sequencing biases, unique molecular identifiers were incorporated into the TCR beta cDNA libraries. Some 500,000 cDNA molecules were obtained for every 1 to 10 million input T cells, so each molecule roughly corresponded to one T cell. The patient libraries were prepared and sequenced with the same protocol used for the earlier healthy control dataset. Samples belonging to the same batch were prepared together, multiplexed and sequenced on a shared HiSeq lane. As for how the authors treated the data: MIGEC handled the raw barcoded reads, throwing out single-read molecular identifier groups before consensus assembly and CDR3 extraction. Clonotype tables were post-analysed with VDJtools, normalizing diversity by down-sampling all datasets to the smallest sample size. To correct batch-related cross-sample contamination, repertoire overlap clustering matched CDR3 amino acid sequences but not nucleotide sequences. TCRdb reprocessing: public reads trimmed at Q25 with fastp, clones called with MiXCR, in-frame beta chains kept. Each CDR3 protein appears once, grouped with its most common genes and DNA. The V and J calls and clone size are TCRdb's, not the authors'. Counted in this sample were more than 500,000 distinct CDR3 sequences; 34% of them appeared once. The ten largest clonotypes hold around 5.9% of the sample.

TCR beta repertoires were profiled from peripheral blood of roughly 13 young patients with multiple sclerosis to demonstrate the VDJtools post-analysis software. The multiple sclerosis patients were children and adolescents between about 6 and 15 years of age. Points the paper makes about the study in general: Direct clustering with F measure revealed strong co-clustering of samples prepared in the same batch, which led to a batch-effect correction. The control group was slightly older than the multiple sclerosis patient group. Multiple sclerosis patients had significantly lower normalized Chao1 diversity than controls, a result that suggests substantial peripheral T-cell clonal expansion. Roughly 5 TRBV segments, including TRBV5-6, TRBV5-1 and TRBV20-1, were significantly more frequent in patients than controls.

The chain is made from TRBV20-1 and TRBJ2-5; the D gene remains uncertain. The source of this sequence is a girl aged 2-17 years with multiple sclerosis. The sequenced material came from blood. CDR3 region: CSARDMRDTSQETQYF. Read as DNA, the sequence is TGCAGTGCTAGAGATATGCGCGACACCTCCCAAGAGACCCAGTACTTC.